Many counts were recorded for the clone carrying this T cell receptor beta chain. Its antigen is still unknown. A J-beta primer mix and a sample-barcoded 5' primer were used in a second PCR of roughly 7 to 12 cycles. TCRdb redid the calling of the 5' RACE reads with MiXCR, one entry per CDR3 protein. The top ten clones hold about 7.7% of a sample with about 1.7 million distinct CDR3 sequences, about 28% of them seen once. The data are from a study of blood T cells in healthy people across ages. Study background: About one barcoded beta molecule per two T cells was captured by template switching. General study findings and limits: The recorded TCR beta diversity per million T cells decreased in a roughly linear manner with age.

No fewer than 7 million PBMCs went into each sample. Trimming removed 3 bases from V and 1 base from J; junction bases left unmatched: 3. The CDR3 sequence is 16 residues long. The chain is built from TRBV12-3 or TRBV12-4 and TRBJ2-5, with 12 bases lining up with TRBD2. This clonotype originated in a woman aged 25-40 years in good health. The specimen sequenced was blood. CDR3 DNA sequence: TGTGCCAGCAGTTTTGAACTAGCGGGGGGCCAAGAGACCCAGTACTTC. Translating it yields CASSFELAGGQETQYF.